Listed here is a single TCR beta chain. This sample was included in a study of control samples from healthy donors and cancer patients. Trimming removed 6 bases at V and 4 bases at J, with 18 bases between. The V gene's germline CDR1 is MNHEY and CDR2 SVGAGI. The CDR3 runs 15 residues. Clones were read by immunoSEQ multiplex PCR, and TCRdb kept only the in-frame ones, dropping some. The sample includes 100,000 to 150,000 clones, roughly 84% of them seen just once. The source is a man aged 35-49 years in good health. The chain links TRBV6-5 to TRBJ1-1; D may be TRBD1 (6 bases). Material for sequencing was blood. CDR3 sequence: CASSSAGGGRTEAFF. The CDR3 region has the DNA TGTGCCAGCAGCTCCGCGGGAGGGGGACGCACTGAAGCTTTCTTT.